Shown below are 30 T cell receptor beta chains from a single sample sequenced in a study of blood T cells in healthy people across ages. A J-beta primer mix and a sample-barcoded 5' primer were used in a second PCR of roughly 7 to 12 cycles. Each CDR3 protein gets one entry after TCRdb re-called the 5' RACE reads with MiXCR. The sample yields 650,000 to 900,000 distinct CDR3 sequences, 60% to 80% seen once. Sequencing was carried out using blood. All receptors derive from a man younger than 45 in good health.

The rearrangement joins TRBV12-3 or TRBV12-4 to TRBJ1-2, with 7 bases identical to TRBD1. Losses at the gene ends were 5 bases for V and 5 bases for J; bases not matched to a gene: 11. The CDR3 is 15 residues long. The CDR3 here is CASSHEGTAKYGYTF. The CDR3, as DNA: TGTGCCAGCAGTCACGAAGGGACAGCCAAGTATGGCTACACCTTC.

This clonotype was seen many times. The CDR3 coding sequence is TGTGCCAGCAGCCTCTCTAGCGGGGGGGCCTATGAGCAGTTCTTC. Translated: CASSLSSGGAYEQFF. The genes are TRBV7-3 and TRBJ2-1, with 12 bases identical to TRBD2. CDR3 length: 15 amino acids. CDR1 is SGHTA and CDR2 is FQGTGA in the germline V gene. Trimming removed 5 bases from V and 8 bases from J; junction bases left unmatched: 7.

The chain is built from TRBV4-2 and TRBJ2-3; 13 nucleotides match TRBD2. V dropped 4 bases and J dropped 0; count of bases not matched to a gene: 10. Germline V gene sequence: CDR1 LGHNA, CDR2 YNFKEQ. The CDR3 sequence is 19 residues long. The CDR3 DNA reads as TGTGCCAGCAGCCTCAGGACTAGCGGGGGCCCTACTAGCACAGATACGCAGTATTTT. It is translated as CASSLRTSGGPTSTDTQYF.

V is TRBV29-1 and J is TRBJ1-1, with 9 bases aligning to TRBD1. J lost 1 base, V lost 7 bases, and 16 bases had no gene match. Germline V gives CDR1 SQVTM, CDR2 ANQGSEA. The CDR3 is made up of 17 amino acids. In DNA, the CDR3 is TGCAGCGCTGTTAGGCTAAACAGGGGGCTGAAGAACACTGAAGCTTTCTTT. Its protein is CSAVRLNRGLKNTEAFF.

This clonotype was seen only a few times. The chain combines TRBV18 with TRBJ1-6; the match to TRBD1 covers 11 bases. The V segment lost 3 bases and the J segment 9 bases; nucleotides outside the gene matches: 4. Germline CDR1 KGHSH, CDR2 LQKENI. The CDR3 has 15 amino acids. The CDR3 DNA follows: TGTGCCAGCTCACCCACCGGGACAGGGGGTTCACCCCTCCACTTT. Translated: CASSPTGTGGSPLHF.

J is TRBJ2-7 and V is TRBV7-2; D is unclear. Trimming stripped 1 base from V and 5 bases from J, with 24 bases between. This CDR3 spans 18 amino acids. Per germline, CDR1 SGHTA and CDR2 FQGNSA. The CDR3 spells CASSLGESRVYQFHEQYF. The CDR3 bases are TGTGCCAGCAGCTTAGGGGAATCCCGGGTTTACCAGTTCCACGAGCAGTACTTC.

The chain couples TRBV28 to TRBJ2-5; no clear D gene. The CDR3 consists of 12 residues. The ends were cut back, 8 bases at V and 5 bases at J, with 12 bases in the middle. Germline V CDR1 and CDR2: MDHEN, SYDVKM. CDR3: CASAALGETQYF. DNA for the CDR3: TGTGCCAGCGCAGCCTTGGGGGAGACCCAGTACTTC.

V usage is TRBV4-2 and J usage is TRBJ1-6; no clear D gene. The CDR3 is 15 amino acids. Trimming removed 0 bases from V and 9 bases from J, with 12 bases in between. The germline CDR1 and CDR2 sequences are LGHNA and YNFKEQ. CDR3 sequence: CASSQEVGVTSPLHF. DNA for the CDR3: TGTGCCAGCAGCCAAGAAGTGGGAGTTACTTCACCCCTCCACTTT.

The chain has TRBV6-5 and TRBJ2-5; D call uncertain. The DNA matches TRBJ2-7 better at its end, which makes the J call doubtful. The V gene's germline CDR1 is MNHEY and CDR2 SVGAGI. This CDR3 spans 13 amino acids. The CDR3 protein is CASSDEGGYEQYF. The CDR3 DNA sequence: TGTGCCAGCAGTGACGAAGGTGGCTACGAGCAGTACTTC.

CDR3 sequence reads: CASTTENTEAFF. The CDR3 DNA follows: TGTGCCAGCACCACAGAGAACACTGAAGCTTTCTTT. The gene calls are TRBV7-8 and TRBJ1-1; D unclear. Germline loops: CDR1 SGHVS, CDR2 FQNEAQ. V lost 7 bases to trimming and J lost 1 base, with 7 bases between them. The CDR3 is 12 residues long.

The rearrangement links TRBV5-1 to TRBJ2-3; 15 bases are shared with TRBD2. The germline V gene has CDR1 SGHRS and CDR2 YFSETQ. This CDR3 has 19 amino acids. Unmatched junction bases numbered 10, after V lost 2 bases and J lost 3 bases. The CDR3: CASSFGLAGGPSATDTQYF. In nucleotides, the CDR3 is TGCGCCAGCAGCTTCGGACTAGCGGGGGGGCCTTCAGCGACAGATACGCAGTATTTT.

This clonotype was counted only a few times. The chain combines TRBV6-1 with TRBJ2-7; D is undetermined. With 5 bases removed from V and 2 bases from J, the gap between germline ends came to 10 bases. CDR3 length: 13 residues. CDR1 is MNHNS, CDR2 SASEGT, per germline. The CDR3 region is CASSWSAAYEQYF. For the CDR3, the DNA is TGTGCCAGCAGTTGGTCGGCCGCCTACGAGCAGTACTTC.

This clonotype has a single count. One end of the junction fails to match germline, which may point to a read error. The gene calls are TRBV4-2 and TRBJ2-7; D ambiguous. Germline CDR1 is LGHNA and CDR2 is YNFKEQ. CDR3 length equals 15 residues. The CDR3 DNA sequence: TGTGCCAGCAGCCAAGAGCAGCAGAGCTCCTACGGGCAGTACTTC. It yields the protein CASSQEQQSSYGQYF.

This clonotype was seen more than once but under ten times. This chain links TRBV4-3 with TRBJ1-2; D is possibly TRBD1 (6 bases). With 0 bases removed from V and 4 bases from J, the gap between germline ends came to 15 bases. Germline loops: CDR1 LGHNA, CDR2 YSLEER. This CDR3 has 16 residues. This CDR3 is CASSQEYGGQGYGYTF. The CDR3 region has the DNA TGCGCCAGCAGCCAAGAGTATGGGGGCCAGGGCTATGGCTACACCTTC.

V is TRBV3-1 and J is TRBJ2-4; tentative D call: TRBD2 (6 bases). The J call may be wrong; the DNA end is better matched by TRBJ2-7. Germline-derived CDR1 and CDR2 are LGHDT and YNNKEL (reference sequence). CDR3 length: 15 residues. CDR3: CASSQEGHPGGEQYF. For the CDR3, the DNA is TGTGCCAGCAGCCAAGAAGGGCACCCCGGGGGCGAGCAGTACTTC.

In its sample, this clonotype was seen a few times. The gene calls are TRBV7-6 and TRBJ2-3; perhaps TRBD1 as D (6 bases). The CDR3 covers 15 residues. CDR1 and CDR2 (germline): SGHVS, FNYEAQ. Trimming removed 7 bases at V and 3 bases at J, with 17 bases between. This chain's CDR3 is CASTPGRGMTDTQYF. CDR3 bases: TGTGCCAGCACCCCAGGTAGGGGGATGACAGATACGCAGTATTTT.

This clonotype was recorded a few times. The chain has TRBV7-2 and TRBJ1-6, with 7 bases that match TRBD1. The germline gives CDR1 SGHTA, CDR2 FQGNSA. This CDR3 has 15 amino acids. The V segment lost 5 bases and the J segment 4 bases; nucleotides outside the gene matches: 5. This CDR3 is CASSLGGQYNSPLHF. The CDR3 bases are TGTGCCAGCAGCCTAGGGGGACAGTATAATTCACCCCTCCACTTT.

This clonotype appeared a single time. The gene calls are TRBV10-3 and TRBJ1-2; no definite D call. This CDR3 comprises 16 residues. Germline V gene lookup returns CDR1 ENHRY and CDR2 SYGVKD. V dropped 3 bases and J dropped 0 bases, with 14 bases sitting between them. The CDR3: CAISDGDTWANYGYTF. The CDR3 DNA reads TGTGCCATCAGTGATGGCGACACATGGGCTAACTATGGCTACACCTTC.

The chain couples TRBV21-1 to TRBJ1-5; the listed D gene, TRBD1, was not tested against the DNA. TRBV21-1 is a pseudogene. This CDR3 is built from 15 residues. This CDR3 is CASSKVPGSNQPQHF. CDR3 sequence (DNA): TGTGCCAGCAGCAAAGTTCCCGGGAGCAATCAGCCCCAGCATTTT.

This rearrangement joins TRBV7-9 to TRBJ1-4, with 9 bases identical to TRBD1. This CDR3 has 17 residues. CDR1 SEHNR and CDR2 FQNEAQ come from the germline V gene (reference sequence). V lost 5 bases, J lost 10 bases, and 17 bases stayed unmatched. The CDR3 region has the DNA TGTGCCAGCAGCCCCCGAACAGGGGGCGCAAGACTCGGAAAACTGTTTTTT. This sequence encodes CASSPRTGGARLGKLFF.

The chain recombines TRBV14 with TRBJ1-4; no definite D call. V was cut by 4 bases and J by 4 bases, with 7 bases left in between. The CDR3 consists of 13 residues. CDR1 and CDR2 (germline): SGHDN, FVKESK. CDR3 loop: CASSPGINEKLFF. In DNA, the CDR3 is TGTGCCAGCAGCCCGGGGATTAATGAAAAACTGTTTTTT.

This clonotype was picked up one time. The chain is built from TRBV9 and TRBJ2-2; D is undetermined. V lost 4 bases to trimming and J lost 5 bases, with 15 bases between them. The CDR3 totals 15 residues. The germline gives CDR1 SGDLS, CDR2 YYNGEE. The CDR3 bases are TGTGCCAGCAGCCTGGTGGGCAGGCGAACCGGGGAGCTGTTTTTT. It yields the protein CASSLVGRRTGELFF.

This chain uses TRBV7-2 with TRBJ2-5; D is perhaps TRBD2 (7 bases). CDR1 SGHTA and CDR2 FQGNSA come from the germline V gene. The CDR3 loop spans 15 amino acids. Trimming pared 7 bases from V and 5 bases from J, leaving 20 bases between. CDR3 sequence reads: CASTPTRGARETQYF. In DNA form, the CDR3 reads TGTGCCAGCACACCCACCCGGGGGGCGCGGGAGACCCAGTACTTC.

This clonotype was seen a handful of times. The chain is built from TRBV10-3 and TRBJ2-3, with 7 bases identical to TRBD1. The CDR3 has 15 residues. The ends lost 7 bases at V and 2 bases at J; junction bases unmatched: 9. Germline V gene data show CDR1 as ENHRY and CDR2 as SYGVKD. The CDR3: CAIKIRDSDTDTQYF. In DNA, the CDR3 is TGTGCCATCAAAATCCGGGACAGCGACACAGATACGCAGTATTTT.

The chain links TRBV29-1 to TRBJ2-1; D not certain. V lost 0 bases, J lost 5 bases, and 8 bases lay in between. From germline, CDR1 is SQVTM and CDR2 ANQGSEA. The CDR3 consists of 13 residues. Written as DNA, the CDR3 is TGCAGCGTTGAAGAGAGAGACCACAATGAGCAGTTCTTC. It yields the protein CSVEERDHNEQFF.

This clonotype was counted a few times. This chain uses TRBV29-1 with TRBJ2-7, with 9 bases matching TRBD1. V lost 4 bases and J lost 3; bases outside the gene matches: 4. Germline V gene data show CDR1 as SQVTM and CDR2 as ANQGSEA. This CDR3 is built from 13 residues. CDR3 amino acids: CSVVQGAGYEQYF. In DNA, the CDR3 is TGCAGCGTTGTACAGGGGGCAGGCTACGAGCAGTACTTC.

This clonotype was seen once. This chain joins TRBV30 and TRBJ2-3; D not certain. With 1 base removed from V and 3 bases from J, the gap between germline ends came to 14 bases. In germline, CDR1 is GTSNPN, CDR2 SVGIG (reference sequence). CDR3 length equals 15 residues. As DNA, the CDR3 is TGTGCCTGGAGTGGTGTCGGGCGATGGACAGATACGCAGTATTTT. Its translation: CAWSGVGRWTDTQYF.

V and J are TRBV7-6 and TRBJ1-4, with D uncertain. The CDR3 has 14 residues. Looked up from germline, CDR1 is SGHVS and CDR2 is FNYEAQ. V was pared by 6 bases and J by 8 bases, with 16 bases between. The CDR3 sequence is CASRPTTLGEKLFF. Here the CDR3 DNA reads TGTGCCAGCAGACCCACCACCCTGGGGGAAAAACTGTTTTTT.

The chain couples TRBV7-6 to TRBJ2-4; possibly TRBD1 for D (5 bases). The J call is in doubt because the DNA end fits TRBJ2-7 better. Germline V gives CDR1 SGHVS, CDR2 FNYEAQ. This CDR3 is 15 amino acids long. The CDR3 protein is CASSLEQVVSYEQYF. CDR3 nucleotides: TGTGCCAGCAGCTTAGAACAGGTTGTATCCTACGAGCAGTACTTC.

CDR3 loop: CASSRSRNEKLFF. CDR3 bases: TGTGCCAGCAGCCGATCGCGTAATGAAAAACTGTTTTTT. The gene calls are TRBV3-1 and TRBJ1-4; no firm D call. This CDR3 spans 13 amino acids. V was trimmed by 4 bases and J by 4 bases, leaving 7 bases between them. CDR1 LGHDT and CDR2 YNNKEL come from the germline V gene (reference sequence).